These T cell receptor beta chains were read from a single sample in a study of T cells in Graves' hyperthyroidism and ophthalmopathy. TCRdb passed the multiplex PCR reads through MiXCR, listing each CDR3 protein once. The sample lists under 800,000 distinct CDR3 sequences; about 15% were seen once. Sequenced input: blood. The receptors derive from a young woman with Graves' hyperthyroidism. Both conserved end residues are part of each CDR3. D genes are given only for firm matches. Clone size, where shown, is once, few, many, or a class for clones that have expanded.

cdr3_nt: TGTGCCAGCAGCCCGGCTAGCGGGAGTGGAGATACGCAGTATTTT
cdr3_aa: CASSPASGSGDTQYF
d_call: TRBD2
clone_size: many
v_call: TRBV11-2
j_call: TRBJ2-3

cdr3_nt: TGTGCCAGCAGTTTCGGGACTAGCGGGAGGGCCTCGGGCACAGATACGCAGTATTTT
cdr3_aa: CASSFGTSGRASGTDTQYF
d_call: TRBD2
clone_size: .
v_call: TRBV12-3/TRBV12-4
j_call: TRBJ2-3

cdr3_nt: TGCAGCGTAGCACAGGTCGACACTGAAGCTTTCTTT
cdr3_aa: CSVAQVDTEAFF
d_call: .
clone_size: .
v_call: TRBV29-1
j_call: TRBJ1-1

cdr3_nt: TGTGCCACCAGTGATCCAGGGTTCAATCAGCCCCAGCATTTT
cdr3_aa: CATSDPGFNQPQHF
d_call: .
clone_size: many
v_call: TRBV24-1
j_call: TRBJ1-5

cdr3_nt: TGTGCCAGCAGTTTGCGCCGCTATGCAGGTACGCAGTATTTT
cdr3_aa: CASSLRRYAGTQYF
d_call: .
clone_size: many
v_call: TRBV28
j_call: TRBJ2-3

cdr3_nt: TGTGCCAGCAGCCCAAGAGTTCTCGGGACTAGCGGGCTCTGGGGGGCAGATACGCAGTATTTT
cdr3_aa: CASSPRVLGTSGLWGADTQYF
d_call: TRBD2
clone_size: few
v_call: TRBV28
j_call: TRBJ2-3

cdr3_nt: TGTGCCTGGACCTTTAGGTCTAGCGGGGATGAGCAGTTCTTC
cdr3_aa: CAWTFRSSGDEQFF
d_call: TRBD2
clone_size: many
v_call: TRBV30
j_call: TRBJ2-1

cdr3_nt: TGTGCCGCACTGACCAACATCATGGCGGGATACACTGAAGCTTTCTTT
cdr3_aa: CAALTNIMAGYTEAFF
d_call: .
clone_size: many
v_call: TRBV28
j_call: TRBJ1-1

cdr3_nt: TGTGCCAGCAGCTTACGGCGGGCATCCGGCATCGATGAGCAGTTCTTC
cdr3_aa: CASSLRRASGIDEQFF
d_call: .
clone_size: .
v_call: TRBV7-9
j_call: TRBJ2-1

cdr3_nt: TGCAGTGCTACTGAAGGGACAGCAGATTCACCCCTCCACTTT
cdr3_aa: CSATEGTADSPLHF
d_call: TRBD1
clone_size: .
v_call: TRBV20-1
j_call: TRBJ1-6

cdr3_nt: TGCAGCGCCCCGGGACTAGCGGGATACAATGAGCAGTACTTC
cdr3_aa: CSAPGLAGYNEQYF
d_call: TRBD2
clone_size: few
v_call: TRBV29-1
j_call: TRBJ2-7

cdr3_nt: TGCAGTGCTAGAGATTGGCAGGGGGTCAGCATATATTTT
cdr3_aa: CSARDWQGVSIYF
d_call: TRBD1
clone_size: .
v_call: TRBV20-1
j_call: TRBJ1-3

cdr3_nt: TGTGCCAGCACCCCGGGGAGCGGCACAGATACGCAGTATTTT
cdr3_aa: CASTPGSGTDTQYF
d_call: .
clone_size: many
v_call: TRBV7-8
j_call: TRBJ2-3

cdr3_nt: TGTGCCAGCAGGGGGAACCGGGACAGCTTTCGTGGCTACACCTTC
cdr3_aa: CASRGNRDSFRGYTF
d_call: TRBD1
clone_size: many
v_call: TRBV11-2
j_call: TRBJ1-2

cdr3_nt: TGTGCCAGCAGCCAGATCAATGAGCAGTTCTTC
cdr3_aa: CASSQINEQFF
d_call: .
clone_size: many
v_call: TRBV3-1
j_call: TRBJ2-1

cdr3_nt: TGCAGTGCTAGAGGAGGGCGGCCAGATACGCAGTATTTT
cdr3_aa: CSARGGRPDTQYF
d_call: .
clone_size: .
v_call: TRBV20-1
j_call: TRBJ2-3

cdr3_nt: TGTGCCAGCAGCTTAGTGTGGGGCGCCGGGGAGCTGTTTTTT
cdr3_aa: CASSLVWGAGELFF
d_call: .
clone_size: .
v_call: TRBV11-3
j_call: TRBJ2-2

cdr3_nt: TGTGCCAGCAGCTTAACCCTCCTGACTAGCGAAGAGACCCAGTACTTC
cdr3_aa: CASSLTLLTSEETQYF
d_call: TRBD2
clone_size: many
v_call: TRBV13
j_call: TRBJ2-5

cdr3_nt: TGCGCCAGCAGCTACGGGACAGATACAACTGAAGCTTTCTTT
cdr3_aa: CASSYGTDTTEAFF
d_call: TRBD1
clone_size: many
v_call: TRBV5-1
j_call: TRBJ1-1

cdr3_nt: TGTGCCAGTTCTTTAAGGTCGACAGATGGCTACACCTTC
cdr3_aa: CASSLRSTDGYTF
d_call: .
clone_size: many
v_call: TRBV2
j_call: TRBJ1-2

cdr3_nt: TGTGCCTGGAGGGCCAGGTCTCCCTTTTTTGAAGCTTTCTTT
cdr3_aa: CAWRARSPFFEAFF
d_call: .
clone_size: many
v_call: TRBV30
j_call: TRBJ1-1

cdr3_nt: TGCAGCGTTGAAGATGGGTGGGAGGGCCCTCTTGGCACAGATACGCAGTATTTT
cdr3_aa: CSVEDGWEGPLGTDTQYF
d_call: TRBD2
clone_size: .
v_call: TRBV29-1
j_call: TRBJ2-3

cdr3_nt: TGTGCCAGCAGTATAGCGGGAGGGAGCTCCTACAATGAGCAGTTCTTC
cdr3_aa: CASSIAGGSSYNEQFF
d_call: TRBD2
clone_size: many
v_call: TRBV2
j_call: TRBJ2-1

cdr3_nt: TGTGCCAGCAGCTTTCTAGCGGGAGGCACCGGGGAGCTGTTTTTT
cdr3_aa: CASSFLAGGTGELFF
d_call: TRBD2
clone_size: many
v_call: TRBV27
j_call: TRBJ2-2

cdr3_nt: TGCGCCAGCAGCTTGGGTCCGAGGGACTCGACTCAAGAGACCCAGTACTTC
cdr3_aa: CASSLGPRDSTQETQYF
d_call: .
clone_size: many
v_call: TRBV5-1
j_call: TRBJ2-5

cdr3_nt: TGCAGTGCCCAGGACAGGAGGGGTGAGCAGTTCTTC
cdr3_aa: CSAQDRRGEQFF
d_call: .
clone_size: many
v_call: TRBV20-1
j_call: TRBJ2-1

cdr3_nt: TGTGCCATCAGTGAAGGGCAGCTAACAAGCAACTATGGCTACACCTTC
cdr3_aa: CAISEGQLTSNYGYTF
d_call: .
clone_size: few
v_call: TRBV10-3
j_call: TRBJ1-2

cdr3_nt: TGCAGTGCTAGAGATTATGCTAGCGGGAGTAGGCACATTCAGTACTTC
cdr3_aa: CSARDYASGSRHIQYF
d_call: TRBD2
clone_size: .
v_call: TRBV20-1
j_call: TRBJ2-4

cdr3_nt: TGTGCCAGCAGCGAACTAGCGGGCCTCTACAATGAGCAGTTCTTC
cdr3_aa: CASSELAGLYNEQFF
d_call: TRBD2
clone_size: .
v_call: TRBV7-2
j_call: TRBJ2-1

cdr3_nt: TGTGCCAGCAGTTTCGTGTTCTCGGGGCAGCCCCAGCATTTT
cdr3_aa: CASSFVFSGQPQHF
d_call: .
clone_size: many
v_call: TRBV28
j_call: TRBJ1-5

cdr3_nt: TGCAGTGCTCGAGGGGACCCAGATACGCAGTATTTT
cdr3_aa: CSARGDPDTQYF
d_call: .
clone_size: many
v_call: TRBV20-1
j_call: TRBJ2-3

cdr3_nt: TGCAGTGCTTGGGACAGGGTGGACACTGAAGCTTTCTTT
cdr3_aa: CSAWDRVDTEAFF
d_call: TRBD1
clone_size: many
v_call: TRBV20-1
j_call: TRBJ1-1

cdr3_nt: TGTGCCAGCGGTTCCCGGTATAGCTCCTACGAGCAGTACTTC
cdr3_aa: CASGSRYSSYEQYF
d_call: .
clone_size: many
v_call: TRBV7-2
j_call: TRBJ2-7

cdr3_nt: TGTGCCAGTAGTATGGTCCCGGGTACAGGCTATGGCTACACCTTC
cdr3_aa: CASSMVPGTGYGYTF
d_call: .
clone_size: .
v_call: TRBV19
j_call: TRBJ1-2

cdr3_nt: TGCAGCGCCTACGGGACAGAAGGTTCTCACCGCTACGAGCAGTACTTC
cdr3_aa: CSAYGTEGSHRYEQYF
d_call: TRBD1
clone_size: many
v_call: TRBV29-1
j_call: TRBJ2-7

cdr3_nt: TGTGCCAGCAGCCTACTAAGCGGGAGGGCCAAAAACGAGCAGTACTTC
cdr3_aa: CASSLLSGRAKNEQYF
d_call: TRBD2
clone_size: many
v_call: TRBV7-2
j_call: TRBJ2-7

cdr3_nt: TGCAGTGCTAGAGATCCACAGGAAGAGAACACTGAAGCTTTCTTT
cdr3_aa: CSARDPQEENTEAFF
d_call: .
clone_size: .
v_call: TRBV20-1
j_call: TRBJ1-1

cdr3_nt: TGCAGCGTTGTTCGAGGGGCAGGGGTGACTGAAGCTTTCTTT
cdr3_aa: CSVVRGAGVTEAFF
d_call: .
clone_size: .
v_call: TRBV29-1
j_call: TRBJ1-1